This T cell receptor (beta chain) comes out of a study of T cell repertoires in cytomegalovirus infection. Overall study context: The study used recently identified HLA-C-restricted and well-studied HLA-B-restricted CMV epitopes.

Regarding this clonotype: The antigen is not known.

The CDR3 has 14 amino acids. V gave up 3 bases and J gave up 8 bases; unmatched junction bases: 5. TCRdb fed the reads into MiXCR, producing one record per CDR3 protein. The sample has 27,000 or so distinct CDR3 sequences; under 20% are singletons. This sample comprised CD8+ T cells from cultured PBMCs, obtained from culture after CMV antigen stimulation. This clonotype originated in a human donor in good health (CMV status not recorded). Some clones in this sample may be carry-over from other donors' samples. The rearrangement links TRBV12-3 or TRBV12-4 to TRBJ2-1; 9 bases match TRBD2. CDR3 nucleotide sequence: TGTGCCAGCAGTTTTAGCGGGGGCTGGGATGAGCAGTTCTTC. Encoded protein: CASSFSGGWDEQFF.